This T cell receptor beta chain was documented in a study of blood T cell repertoires in COVID-19 (dated by TCRdb to the early 2020s). Regarding the study in general: The collaborator samples originated in the United States, Italy and Spain and spanned the acute and convalescent phases of COVID-19. Samples were obtained from the ongoing ImmuneRACE study (first 160 participants) and from 1,200 or so subjects provided by 6 global collaborators. Deeply sampled blood TCRbeta repertoires from subjects exposed to, actively infected with, or recovered from COVID-19 were included in the dataset. Sample metadata almost always included a de-identified subject ID, COVID-19 status, age in years and sex. The repertoires were released in a freely available public database intended as a resource for research on the immune response to SARS-CoV-2. Where available, HLA class I and class II types were taken from metadata supplied by the sample provider and were not determined by assay-based typing. The prospective study material was composed of cDNA or gDNA derived from T cells, B-cell-depleted T cells, or PBMCs.

TCRbeta CDR3 regions were amplified from genomic DNA by means of the immunoSEQ Assay, a bias-controlled multiplex PCR. The authors' pipeline ran thus. The number of nucleated cells in each sample was estimated by amplification of reference gene primers within the assay. To quantify the absolute abundance of each unique TCRbeta CDR3 rearrangement, sequence reads were collapsed and filtered. For each sample, productive Simpson clonality was calculated as the square root of Simpson's diversity index over productive rearrangements. TCRdb limited this immuneACCESS table to in-frame rearrangements with V and J called. A share of clones is missing; checked studies link under half to unresolved V genes, and the rest is unexplained. That table furnishes V, J and clone size, whereas the DNA furnished D and trimming. In all, the sample holds tens of thousands of clones, and approximately 79% of those were seen once. The ten largest clonotypes hold around 11% of the sample.

The study at large found these results: The quantity of clinical and demographic metadata differed by source and by participant and was supplied without curation.

The collaborating institutions used their own protocols to collect whole blood in K2EDTA tubes. For TCRbeta analysis, collaborators shipped samples as frozen whole blood, isolated PBMCs, or DNA extracted from either of those sample types. From its cysteine to its phenylalanine, the CDR3 spans 15 amino acids. Of the read, only the CDR3 DNA is kept; its 45 bases are in frame from base 1. CDR1 and CDR2 (ENHRY, SYGVKD) derive from the germline V gene. V and J lose 7 bases and 3 bases, and a span of 16 bases separates them. A remark on this clone: Its antigen remains unidentified. Per-base qualities were not stored, and no clone one base away is much larger.

The receptor's source is a man aged 70 or older with acute or convalescent COVID-19. This chain joins TRBV10-3 to TRBJ2-1, with a weak D call of TRBD1 (5 bases match). The sample comprised peripheral blood. This receptor has the CDR3 CAITNSDTIYNEQFF. The nucleotide sequence is given as TGTGCCATCACCAACTCGGACACCATCTACAATGAGCAGTTCTTC.